Included here is one TCR beta chain sequence, with context. Synthetic TCR analog templates were spiked into each PCR. The method was immunoSEQ multiplex PCR; TCRdb's version includes in-frame clones alone and lacks a portion of them. The profile shows 100,000 to 150,000 clones, about 82% of them singletons. The J segment lost 2 bases and the V segment lost 6 bases, leaving 8 bases of the junction unmatched. This CDR3 is 16 amino acids long. Germline assignment: CDR1 MDHEN and CDR2 SYDVKM. This entry comes from a study of PD-L1 blockade in urothelial cancer. Study information: The median number of T cells present in blood samples was about 140,000.

Time point of the sample: peripheral blood 6 weeks after treatment start. The cohort comprised individuals with locally advanced or metastatic urothelial carcinoma. Each individual provided 1 to 8 samples (taken pretreatment and on-treatment). The rearrangement links TRBV28 to TRBJ2-1; 9 nucleotides match TRBD2. The sequences come from PBMCs, collected around atezolizumab (anti-PD-L1) treatment. This clonotype originated in a man aged 45-60 years with urothelial cancer. This chain's CDR3 is CASRVGGRAPYNEQFF. CDR3 DNA: TGTGCCAGCAGAGTCGGCGGGAGGGCCCCCTACAATGAGCAGTTCTTC.